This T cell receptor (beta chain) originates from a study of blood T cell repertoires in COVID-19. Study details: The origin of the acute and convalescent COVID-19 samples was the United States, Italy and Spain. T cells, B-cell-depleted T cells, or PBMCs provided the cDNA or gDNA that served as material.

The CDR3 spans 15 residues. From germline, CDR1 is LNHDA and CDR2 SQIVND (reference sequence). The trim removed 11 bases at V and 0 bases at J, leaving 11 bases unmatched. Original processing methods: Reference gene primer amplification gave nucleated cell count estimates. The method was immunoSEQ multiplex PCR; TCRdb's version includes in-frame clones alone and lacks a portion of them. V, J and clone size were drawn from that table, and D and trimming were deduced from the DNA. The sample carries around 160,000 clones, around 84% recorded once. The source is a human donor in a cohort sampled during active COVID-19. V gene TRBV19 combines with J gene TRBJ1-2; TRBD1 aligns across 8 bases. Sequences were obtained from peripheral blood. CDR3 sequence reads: CAVGQGESTNYGYTF. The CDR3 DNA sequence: TGTGCCGTCGGACAGGGAGAATCAACTAACTATGGCTACACCTTC.